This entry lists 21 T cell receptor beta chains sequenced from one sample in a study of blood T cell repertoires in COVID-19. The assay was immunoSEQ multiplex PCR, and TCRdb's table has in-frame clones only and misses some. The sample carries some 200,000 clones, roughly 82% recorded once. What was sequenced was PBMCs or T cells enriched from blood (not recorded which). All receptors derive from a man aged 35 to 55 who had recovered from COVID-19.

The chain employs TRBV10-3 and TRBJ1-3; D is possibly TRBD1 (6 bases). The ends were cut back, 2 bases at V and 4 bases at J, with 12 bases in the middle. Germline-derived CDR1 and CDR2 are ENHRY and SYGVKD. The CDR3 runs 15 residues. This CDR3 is CAISEGARGGNTIYF. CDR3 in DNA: TGTGCCATCAGTGAGGGGGCCAGGGGAGGAAACACCATATATTTT.

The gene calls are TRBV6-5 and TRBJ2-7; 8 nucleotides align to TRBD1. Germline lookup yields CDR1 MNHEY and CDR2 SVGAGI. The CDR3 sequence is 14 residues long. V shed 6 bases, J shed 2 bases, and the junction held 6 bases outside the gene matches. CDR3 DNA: TGTGCCAGCAGCCCCCGGGACAGGACCTACGAGCAGTACTTC. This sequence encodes CASSPRDRTYEQYF.

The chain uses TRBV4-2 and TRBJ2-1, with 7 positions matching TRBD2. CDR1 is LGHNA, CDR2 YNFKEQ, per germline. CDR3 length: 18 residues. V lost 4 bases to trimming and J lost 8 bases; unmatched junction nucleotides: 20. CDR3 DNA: TGTGCCAGCAGCCCCGCTGGAGCGGGATTTGATGTATTGGATGAGCAGTTCTTC. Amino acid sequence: CASSPAGAGFDVLDEQFF.

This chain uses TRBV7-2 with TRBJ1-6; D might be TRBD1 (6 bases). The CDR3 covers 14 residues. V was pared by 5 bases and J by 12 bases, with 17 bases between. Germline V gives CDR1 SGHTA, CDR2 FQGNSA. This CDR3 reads CASSTAGTSRPLHF. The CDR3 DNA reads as TGTGCCAGCAGCACAGCCGGGACATCAAGACCCCTCCACTTT.

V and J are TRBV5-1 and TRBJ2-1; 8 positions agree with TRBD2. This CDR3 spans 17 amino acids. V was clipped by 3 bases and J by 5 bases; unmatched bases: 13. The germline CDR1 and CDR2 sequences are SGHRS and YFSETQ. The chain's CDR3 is CASSSDIAGRGDNEQFF. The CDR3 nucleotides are TGCGCCAGCAGCTCAGATATAGCGGGAAGAGGGGACAATGAGCAGTTCTTC.

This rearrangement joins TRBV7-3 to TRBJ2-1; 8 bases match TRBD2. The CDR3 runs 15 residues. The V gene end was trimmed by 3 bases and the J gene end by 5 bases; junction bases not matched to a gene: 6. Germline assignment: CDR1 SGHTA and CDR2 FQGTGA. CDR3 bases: TGTGCCAGCAGCTTGGGGACTAGTCCCCACAATGAGCAGTTCTTC. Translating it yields CASSLGTSPHNEQFF.

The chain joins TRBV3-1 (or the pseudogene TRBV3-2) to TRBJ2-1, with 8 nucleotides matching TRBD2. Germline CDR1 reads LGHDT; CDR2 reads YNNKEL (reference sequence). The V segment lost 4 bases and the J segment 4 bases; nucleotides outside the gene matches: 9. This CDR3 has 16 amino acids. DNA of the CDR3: TGTGCCAGCAGCCTACGGGGGGGCTCGGGGTACAATGAGCAGTTCTTC. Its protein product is CASSLRGGSGYNEQFF.

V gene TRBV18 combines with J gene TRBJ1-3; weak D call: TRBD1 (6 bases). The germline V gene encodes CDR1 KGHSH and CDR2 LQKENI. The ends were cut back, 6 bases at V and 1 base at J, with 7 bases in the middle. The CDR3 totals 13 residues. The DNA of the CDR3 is TGTGCCAGCTCTACAGGGTCTGGAAACACCATATATTTT. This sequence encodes CASSTGSGNTIYF. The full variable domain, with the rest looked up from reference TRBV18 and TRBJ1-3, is NAGVMQNPRHLVRRRGQEARLRCSPMKGHSHVYWYRQLPEEGLKFMVYLQKENIIDESGMPKERFSAEFPKEGPSILRIQQVVRGDSAAYFCASSTGSGNTIYFGEGSWLTVV.

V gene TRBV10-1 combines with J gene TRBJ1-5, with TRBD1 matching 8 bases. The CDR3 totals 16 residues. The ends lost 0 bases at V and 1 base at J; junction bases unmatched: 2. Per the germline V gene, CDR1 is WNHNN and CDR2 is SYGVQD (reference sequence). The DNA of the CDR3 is TGCGCCAGCAGTGAGTCGGGACAGGTGAGCAATCAGCCCCAGCATTTT. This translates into CASSESGQVSNQPQHF.

The CDR3 region is CASSPFAPATNEKLFF. CDR3 in DNA: TGTGCCAGCTCACCATTCGCCCCGGCAACTAATGAAAAACTGTTTTTT. The rearrangement joins TRBV18 to TRBJ1-4; no definite D call. The germline V and J ends were trimmed by 2 bases and 0 bases, with 10 bases remaining between them. Germline loops: CDR1 KGHSH, CDR2 LQKENI. CDR3 length equals 16 residues.

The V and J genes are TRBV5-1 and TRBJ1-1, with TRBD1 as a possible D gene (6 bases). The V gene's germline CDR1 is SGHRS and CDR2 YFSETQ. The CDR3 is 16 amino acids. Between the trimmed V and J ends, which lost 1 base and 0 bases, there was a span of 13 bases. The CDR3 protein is CASSLSGGTVNTEAFF. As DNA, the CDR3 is TGCGCCAGCAGCTTGTCGGGGGGCACTGTGAACACTGAAGCTTTCTTT.

The CDR3 sequence is CSLGFQGEQFF. The CDR3 DNA reads TGCAGCCTTGGATTTCAGGGTGAGCAGTTCTTC. V usage is TRBV29-1 and J usage is TRBJ2-1, with D maybe TRBD1 (5 bases). With 8 bases removed from V and 9 bases from J, the gap between germline ends came to 14 bases. CDR1 is SQVTM, CDR2 ANQGSEA, per germline. The CDR3 loop spans 11 amino acids.

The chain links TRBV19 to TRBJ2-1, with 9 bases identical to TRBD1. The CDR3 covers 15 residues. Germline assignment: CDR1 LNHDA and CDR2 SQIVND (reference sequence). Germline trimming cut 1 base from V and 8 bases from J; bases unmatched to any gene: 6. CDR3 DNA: TGTGCCAGTAGTATAGTCGGGACAGGGAAGGATGAGCAGTTCTTC. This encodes CASSIVGTGKDEQFF. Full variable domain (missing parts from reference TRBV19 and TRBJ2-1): DGGITQSPKYLFRKEGQNVTLSCEQNLNHDAMYWYRQDPGQGLRLIYYSQIVNDFQKGDIAEGYSVSREKKESFPLTVTSAQKNPTAFYLCASSIVGTGKDEQFFGPGTRLTVL.

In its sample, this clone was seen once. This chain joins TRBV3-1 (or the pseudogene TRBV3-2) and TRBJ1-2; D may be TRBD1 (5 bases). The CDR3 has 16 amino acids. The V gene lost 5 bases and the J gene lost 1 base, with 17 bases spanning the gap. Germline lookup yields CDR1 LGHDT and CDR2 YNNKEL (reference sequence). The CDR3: CASSSIGQSLNYGYTF. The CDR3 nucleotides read TGTGCCAGCAGCTCTATCGGACAATCCCTTAACTATGGCTACACCTTC.

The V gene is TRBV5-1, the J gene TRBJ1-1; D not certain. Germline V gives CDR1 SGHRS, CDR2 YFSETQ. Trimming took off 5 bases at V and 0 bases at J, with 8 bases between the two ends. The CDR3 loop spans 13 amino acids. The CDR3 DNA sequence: TGCGCCAGCAGGTCCGGGGTGAACACTGAAGCTTTCTTT. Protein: CASRSGVNTEAFF.

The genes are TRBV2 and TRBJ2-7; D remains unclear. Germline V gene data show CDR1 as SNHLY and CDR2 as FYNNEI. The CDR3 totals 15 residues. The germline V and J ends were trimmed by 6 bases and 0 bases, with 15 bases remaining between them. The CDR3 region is CASRTTRSSSYEQYF. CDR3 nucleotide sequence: TGTGCCAGCAGAACTACCCGTTCCAGCTCCTACGAGCAGTACTTC.

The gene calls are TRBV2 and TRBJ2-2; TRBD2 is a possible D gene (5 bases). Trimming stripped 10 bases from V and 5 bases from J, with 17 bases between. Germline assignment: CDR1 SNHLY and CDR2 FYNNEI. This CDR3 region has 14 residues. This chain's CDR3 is CATSGGYRTGELFF. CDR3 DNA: TGTGCCACCTCCGGCGGGTATAGGACCGGGGAGCTGTTTTTT.

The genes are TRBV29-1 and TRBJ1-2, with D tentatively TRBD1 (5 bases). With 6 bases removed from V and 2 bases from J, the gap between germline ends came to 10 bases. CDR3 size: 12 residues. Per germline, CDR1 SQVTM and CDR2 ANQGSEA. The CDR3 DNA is TGCAGCGTCGGACACCCCAACTATGGCTACACCTTC. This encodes CSVGHPNYGYTF.

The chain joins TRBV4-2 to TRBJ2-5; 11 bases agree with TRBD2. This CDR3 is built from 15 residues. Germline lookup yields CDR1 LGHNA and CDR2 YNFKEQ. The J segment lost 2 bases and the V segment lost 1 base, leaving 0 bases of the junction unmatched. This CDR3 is CASSQGTSGQETQYF. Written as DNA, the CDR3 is TGTGCCAGCAGCCAAGGGACTAGCGGGCAAGAGACCCAGTACTTC.

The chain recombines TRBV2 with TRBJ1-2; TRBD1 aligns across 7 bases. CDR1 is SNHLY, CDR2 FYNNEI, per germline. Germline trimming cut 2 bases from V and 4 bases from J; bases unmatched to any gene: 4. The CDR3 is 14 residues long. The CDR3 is CASSEFRDSYGYTF. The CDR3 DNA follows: TGTGCCAGCAGTGAATTTCGGGACAGCTATGGCTACACCTTC. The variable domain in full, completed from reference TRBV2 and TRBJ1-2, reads EPEVTQTPSHQVTQMGQEVILRCVPISNHLYFYWYRQILGQKVEFLVSFYNNEISEKSEIFDDQFSVERPDGSNFTLKIRSTKLEDSAMYFCASSEFRDSYGYTFGSGTRLTVV.

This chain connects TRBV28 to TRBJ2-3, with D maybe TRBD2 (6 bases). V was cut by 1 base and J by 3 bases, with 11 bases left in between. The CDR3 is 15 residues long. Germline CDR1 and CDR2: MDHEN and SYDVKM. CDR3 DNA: TGTGCCAGCAGTTTATACGGGAGTCGGACAGATACGCAGTATTTT. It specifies CASSLYGSRTDTQYF.